This T cell receptor (beta chain) derives from a study of patients with pleural tuberculosis (dated by TCRdb to the mid-2010s). The V and J ends are trimmed by 2 bases and 4 bases, leaving 16 bases between them. Inclusive of the bounding cysteine and phenylalanine, the CDR3 is 16 residues long. CDR3 DNA is the only sequence kept; it has 48 bases, read in frame from the first base. From a lookup of the germline V gene, CDR1 and CDR2 are ENHRY and SYGVKD. Sequencing was carried out with an Illumina Genome Analyzer IIx. TCRdb trimmed public reads at Q25 via fastp, called clones via MiXCR and kept in-frame beta chains. Rows are combined by CDR3 protein, so each entry shows the most common genes and DNA. The sample table shows tens of thousands of distinct CDR3 sequences, and 6% to 8% are seen once. The ten biggest clones cover around 15% of the sample. This clonotype was seen at least ten times. Which antigen it targets is not known. No base quality information exists; no much larger clone differs at one position.

The receptor was isolated from a human donor with pleural tuberculosis. The sequence links TRBV10-3 to TRBJ2-3; the D gene is unclear. The CDR3 reads as follows: CAISEAAVVSSDTQYF. In nucleotides, the sequence is TGTGCCATCAGTGAGGCGGCGGTCGTAAGTTCAGATACGCAGTATTTT.